This T cell receptor (beta chain) is drawn from a study of OX40 agonist ivuxolimab in advanced cancers. Study-level points and caveats: Those patients achieving a partial response at 0.1-3.0 mg/kg showed among the lowest clonal expansion.

V was shortened by 0 bases and J by 2 bases, with 8 bases between the two germline ends. CDR1 LNHNV and CDR2 YYDKDF come from the germline V gene (reference sequence). CDR3 length: 15 amino acids. As concerns this clone: Antigen specificity is unknown.

Data came from immunoSEQ multiplex PCR; TCRdb stores just in-frame clones and leaves some out. The sample carries under 80,000 clones, roughly 86% recorded once. This TCR derives from an adult with an advanced solid tumor such as melanoma, head and neck, liver or kidney cancer. The sample in question was CD4+ or CD8+ T cells sorted from blood, obtained in a trial of the OX40 agonist ivuxolimab. This chain joins TRBV15 and TRBJ1-5; no firm D call. The CDR3 sequence is CATSRDRAGNQPQHF. For the CDR3, the DNA is TGTGCCACCAGCAGAGATAGGGCAGGCAATCAGCCCCAGCATTTT.